Presented here are 22 T cell receptor beta chains from one specimen sequenced in a study of graft-versus-host responses after intestinal transplantation. TCRdb's table, derived via immunoSEQ multiplex PCR, lists solely in-frame clones and lacks some. The repertoire includes around 25,000 clones, approximately 94% of them detected once, and 0.4% to 0.55% sits in the top ten. Sequenced material: PBMCs, taken 156 days after intestinal transplant. Source of these receptors: a human patient who received an intestinal transplant, so some T cells may come from the graft donor.

The chain has TRBV5-4 and TRBJ1-1; 8 nucleotides match TRBD1. Germline V CDR1 and CDR2: SGHNT, YYREEE (reference sequence). The CDR3 runs 14 residues. J gave up 7 bases and V 1 base, and 6 bases lay outside the gene matches. DNA for the CDR3: TGTGCCAGCAGCTTGAATCAGGGGGCGGGTGAAGCTTTCTTT. The encoded protein is CASSLNQGAGEAFF.

In its sample, this clone was seen once. V is TRBV5-6 and J is TRBJ1-2; tentative D call: TRBD1 (5 bases). The CDR3 runs to 13 residues. V shed 0 bases and J shed 8 bases, with 11 bases lying between them. Germline lookup yields CDR1 SGHDT and CDR2 YYEEEE. The CDR3 nucleotides are TGTGCCAGCAGCTTGGGGCAGGGCCACGGCTACACCTTC. Translation: CASSLGQGHGYTF.

This clone was observed once. This chain connects TRBV28 to TRBJ2-5; D is undetermined. The DNA end favors TRBJ2-7, so the J call may be wrong. The germline V gene encodes CDR1 MDHEN and CDR2 SYDVKM. The CDR3 runs 12 residues. The CDR3 nucleotides read TGTGCCAGCAGTCCCCAAGCCCTCGAGCAGTACTTC. It codes for CASSPQALEQYF.

The chain employs TRBV4-1 and TRBJ2-3; perhaps TRBD1 as D (5 bases). V was clipped by 1 base and J by 1 base, with 12 bases between them. CDR3 length equals 16 residues. Germline V lookup: CDR1 MGHRA, CDR2 YSYEKL. CDR3 nucleotides: TGCGCCAGCAGCCAAGCAGGCAGGGCAGGCACAGATACGCAGTATTTT. This codes for CASSQAGRAGTDTQYF.

V usage is TRBV2 and J usage is TRBJ1-4; 11 nucleotides align to TRBD1. Germline CDR1 reads SNHLY; CDR2 reads FYNNEI. The CDR3 is made up of 14 amino acids. V was pared by 8 bases and J by 8 bases, with 7 bases of the junction left unmatched. In nucleotides, the CDR3 is TGTGCCAGCCGCAGGGGGACAGGGGGGGAAAAACTGTTTTTT. Its protein is CASRRGTGGEKLFF.

This clone was picked up one time. Within the sample, other DNA sequences also encode this same CDR3. J is TRBJ1-1 and V is TRBV27; possible D gene TRBD1, 5 bases. The CDR3 loop spans 12 amino acids. Germline CDR1 and CDR2: MNHEY and SMNVEV (reference sequence). The germline V and J ends were trimmed by 5 bases and 8 bases, with 12 bases remaining between them. CDR3 coding DNA: TGTGCCAGCAGTCCCCGGGGCACCGAAGCTTTCTTT. Residues: CASSPRGTEAFF.

This clone was counted once. The chain couples TRBV7-2 to TRBJ1-2; TRBD1 aligns across 8 bases. The CDR3 has 15 amino acids. Germline loops: CDR1 SGHTA, CDR2 FQGNSA. Trimming took 3 bases from V and 5 from J; bases not matched to a gene: 8. The CDR3 sequence: CASSFNADRAYGYTF. In DNA, the CDR3 is TGTGCCAGCAGCTTCAACGCGGACAGGGCATATGGCTACACCTTC.

The rearrangement links TRBV4-1 to TRBJ2-1, with D unresolved. This CDR3 has 17 amino acids. Trimming cost V 0 bases and J 3 bases, with 15 bases left between them. Germline assignment: CDR1 MGHRA and CDR2 YSYEKL. The CDR3 here is CASSQDVSHLSYNEQFF. The CDR3 DNA reads as TGCGCCAGCAGCCAAGATGTGTCCCACCTTAGCTACAATGAGCAGTTCTTC.

The rearrangement uses TRBV5-1 and TRBJ2-7, with unresolved D. The length of the CDR3 is 14 residues. The ends were cut back, 0 bases at V and 4 bases at J, with 11 bases in the middle. Germline-derived CDR1 and CDR2 are SGHRS and YFSETQ. The CDR3: CASSLVPDEYEQYF. The CDR3 DNA reads TGCGCCAGCAGCTTGGTACCGGACGAGTACGAGCAGTACTTC. The full variable domain, completed using reference TRBV5-1 and TRBJ2-7, is KAGVTQTPRYLIKTRGQQVTLSCSPISGHRSVSWYQQTPGQGLQFLFEYFSETQRNKGNFPGRFSGRQFSNSRSEMNVSTLELGDSALYLCASSLVPDEYEQYFGPGTRLTVT.

V gene TRBV10-3 combines with J gene TRBJ1-2, with 8 nucleotides matching TRBD1. The CDR3 is made up of 12 amino acids. J was trimmed by 6 bases and V by 4 bases; bases with no gene match: 1. CDR1 and CDR2 (germline): ENHRY, SYGVKD. CDR3 sequence: CAISAQGDGYTF. The CDR3 bases are TGTGCCATCAGTGCACAGGGGGATGGCTACACCTTC.

A single count supports this clone. This rearrangement joins TRBV6-6 to TRBJ1-1; no firm D call. Germline V gene sequence: CDR1 MNHNY, CDR2 SVGAGI (reference sequence). This CDR3 is built from 12 residues. V was clipped by 3 bases and J by 1 base, with 3 bases between them. CDR3: CASSYANTEAFF. For the CDR3, the DNA is TGTGCCAGCAGTTATGCGAACACTGAAGCTTTCTTT.

V and J are TRBV7-9 and TRBJ1-6; 11 bases line up with TRBD1. The V gene end was trimmed by 4 bases and the J gene end by 9 bases; junction bases not matched to a gene: 5. Per the germline V gene, CDR1 is SEHNR and CDR2 is FQNEAQ (reference sequence). This CDR3 is built from 15 residues. CDR3 region: CASSSWTGGASPLHF. In DNA, the CDR3 is TGTGCCAGCAGCTCTTGGACAGGGGGCGCTTCACCCCTCCACTTT.

The V call is TRBV27, the J call TRBJ1-2; TRBD1 matches 8 bases. This CDR3 comprises 16 residues. V lost 3 bases to trimming and J lost 4 bases; unmatched junction nucleotides: 10. Per germline, CDR1 MNHEY and CDR2 SMNVEV (reference sequence). This CDR3 reads CASSLGVSGQAYGYTF. The CDR3 region has the DNA TGTGCCAGCAGTTTGGGAGTTTCGGGACAGGCCTATGGCTACACCTTC.

This sequence joins TRBV9 and TRBJ1-1, with 8 positions matching TRBD1. Looked up from germline, CDR1 is SGDLS and CDR2 is YYNGEE. The junction had 6 bases not matched to a gene; V was cut back by 0 bases and J by 8 bases. This CDR3 comprises 14 residues. The chain's CDR3 is CASSVVGTGSEAFF. CDR3 sequence (DNA): TGTGCCAGCAGCGTAGTGGGGACAGGATCCGAAGCTTTCTTT.

This clone was seen just once. The rearrangement joins TRBV27 to TRBJ2-2, with D perhaps given as TRBD1 or TRBD2 (5 bases each). V lost 7 bases and J lost 4, with 13 bases in between. This CDR3 has 14 amino acids. Germline V gene lookup returns CDR1 MNHEY and CDR2 SMNVEV (reference sequence). Written as DNA, the CDR3 is TGTGCCAGCACCCTAGGGACGGGCACCGGGGAGCTGTTTTTT. Its translation is CASTLGTGTGELFF.

V and J are TRBV11-3 and TRBJ1-6; D uncertain. Germline CDR1 reads SGHNT; CDR2 reads YENEEA. V dropped 0 bases and J dropped 3 bases, with 12 bases sitting between them. The CDR3 length is 17 residues. The CDR3 nucleotides read TGTGCCAGCAGCTTAGAAGGGTATGGCTACTATAATTCACCCCTCCACTTT. Translation: CASSLEGYGYYNSPLHF.

The rearrangement joins TRBV27 to TRBJ2-1, with TRBD2 identical over 10 bases. The V gene end was trimmed by 3 bases and the J gene end by 0 bases; junction bases not matched to a gene: 8. The CDR3 length is 18 residues. From germline, CDR1 is MNHEY and CDR2 SMNVEV (reference sequence). The CDR3 spells CASSFSGRFPSSYNEQFF. The CDR3, as DNA: TGTGCCAGCAGTTTTAGCGGGAGGTTCCCGAGCTCCTACAATGAGCAGTTCTTC.

The chain combines TRBV6-6 with TRBJ1-4; D uncertain. This CDR3 region has 13 residues. CDR1 and CDR2 from the germline V gene are MNHNY and SVGAGI (reference sequence). V gave up 0 bases and J gave up 7 bases, with 6 bases separating them. The CDR3 is CASSYSTPEKLFF. CDR3 sequence (DNA): TGTGCCAGCAGTTACTCCACGCCTGAAAAACTGTTTTTT.

The chain recombines TRBV11-3 with TRBJ1-4, with D hard to call. The CDR3 loop spans 15 amino acids. Germline-derived CDR1 and CDR2 are SGHNT and YENEEA. The V and J ends lost 5 bases and 8 bases respectively, with 18 bases between them. The CDR3 is CASSPGGGFGEKLFF. CDR3 coding DNA: TGTGCCAGCAGCCCTGGAGGAGGGTTCGGCGAAAAACTGTTTTTT.

J is TRBJ2-3 and V is TRBV7-9; perhaps TRBD2 as D (5 bases). The CDR3 runs to 13 residues. Germline V gene lookup returns CDR1 SEHNR and CDR2 FQNEAQ (reference sequence). Trimming removed 4 bases from V and 0 bases from J, with 5 bases in between. The CDR3 region is CASSWTSTDTQYF. The CDR3 DNA sequence: TGTGCCAGCAGCTGGACTAGCACAGATACGCAGTATTTT.

The chain employs TRBV11-3 and TRBJ2-3, with a weak D call TRBD2 (6 bases). V was clipped by 1 base and J by 2 bases, with 10 bases between them. The CDR3 contains 15 residues. The germline V gene has CDR1 SGHNT and CDR2 YENEEA. As DNA, the CDR3 is TGTGCCAGCAGCTTAGGCGGGACCACCACAGATACGCAGTATTTT. Translating gives CASSLGGTTTDTQYF.

J is TRBJ2-3 and V is TRBV5-1, with 10 bases identical to TRBD2. There are 17 residues in the CDR3. Germline CDR1 SGHRS, CDR2 YFSETQ. V lost 0 bases, J lost 1 base, and 5 bases stayed unmatched. This CDR3 reads CASSLGLGTSGTDTQYF. In DNA, the CDR3 is TGCGCCAGCAGCTTGGGACTTGGGACTAGCGGCACAGATACGCAGTATTTT.